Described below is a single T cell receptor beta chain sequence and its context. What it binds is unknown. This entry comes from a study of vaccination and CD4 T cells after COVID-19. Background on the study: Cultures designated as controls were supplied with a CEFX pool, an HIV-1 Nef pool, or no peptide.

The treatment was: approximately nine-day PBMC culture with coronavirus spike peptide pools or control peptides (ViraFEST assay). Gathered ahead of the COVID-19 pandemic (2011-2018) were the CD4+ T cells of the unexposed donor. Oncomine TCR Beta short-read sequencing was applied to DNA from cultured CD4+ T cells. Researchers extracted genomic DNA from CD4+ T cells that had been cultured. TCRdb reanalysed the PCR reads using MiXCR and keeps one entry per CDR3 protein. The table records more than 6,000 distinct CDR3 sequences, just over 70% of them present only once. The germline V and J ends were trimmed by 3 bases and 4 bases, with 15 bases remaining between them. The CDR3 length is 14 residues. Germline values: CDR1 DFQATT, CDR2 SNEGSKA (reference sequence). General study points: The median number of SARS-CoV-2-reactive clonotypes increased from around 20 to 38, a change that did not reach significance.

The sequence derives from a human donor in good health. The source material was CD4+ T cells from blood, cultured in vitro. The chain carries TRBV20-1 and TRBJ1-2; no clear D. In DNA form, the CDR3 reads TGCAGTGCTAGCGGGTCGTCGGAATCCTATGGCTACACCTTC. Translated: CSASGSSESYGYTF.